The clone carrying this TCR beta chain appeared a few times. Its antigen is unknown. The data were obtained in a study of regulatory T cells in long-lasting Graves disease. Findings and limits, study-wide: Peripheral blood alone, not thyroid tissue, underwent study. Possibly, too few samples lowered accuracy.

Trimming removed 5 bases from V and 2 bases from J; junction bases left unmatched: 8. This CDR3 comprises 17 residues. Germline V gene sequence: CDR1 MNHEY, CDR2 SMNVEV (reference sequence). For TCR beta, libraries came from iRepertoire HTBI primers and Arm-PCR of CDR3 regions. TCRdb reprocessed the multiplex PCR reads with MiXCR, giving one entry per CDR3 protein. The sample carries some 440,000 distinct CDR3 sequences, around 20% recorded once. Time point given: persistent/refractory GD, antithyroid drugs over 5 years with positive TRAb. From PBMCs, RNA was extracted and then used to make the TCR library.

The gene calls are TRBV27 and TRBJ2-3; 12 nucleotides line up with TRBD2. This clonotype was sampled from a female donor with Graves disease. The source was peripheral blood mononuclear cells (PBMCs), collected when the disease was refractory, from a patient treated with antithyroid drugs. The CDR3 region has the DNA TGTGCCAGCAGTCTGGATGGACTAGCGGGATCCACAGATACGCAGTATTTT. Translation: CASSLDGLAGSTDTQYF.